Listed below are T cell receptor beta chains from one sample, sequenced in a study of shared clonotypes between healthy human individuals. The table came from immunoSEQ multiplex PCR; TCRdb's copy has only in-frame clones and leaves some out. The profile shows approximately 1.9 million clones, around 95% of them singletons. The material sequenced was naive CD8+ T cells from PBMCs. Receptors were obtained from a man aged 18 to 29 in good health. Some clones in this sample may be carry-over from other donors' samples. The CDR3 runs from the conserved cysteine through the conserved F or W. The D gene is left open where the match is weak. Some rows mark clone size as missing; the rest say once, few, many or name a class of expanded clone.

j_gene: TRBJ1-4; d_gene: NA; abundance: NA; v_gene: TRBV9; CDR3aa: CASSVVGTTNEKLFF
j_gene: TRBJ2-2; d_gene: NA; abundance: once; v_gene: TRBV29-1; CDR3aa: CSVDPGLGVTGELFF
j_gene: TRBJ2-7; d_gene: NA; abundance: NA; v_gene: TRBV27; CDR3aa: CASSPRAGQTYEQYF
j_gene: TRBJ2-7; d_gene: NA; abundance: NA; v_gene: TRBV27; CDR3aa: CASSPLGNEQYF
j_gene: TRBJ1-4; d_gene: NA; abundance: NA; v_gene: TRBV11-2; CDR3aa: CASSLGRREGKLFF
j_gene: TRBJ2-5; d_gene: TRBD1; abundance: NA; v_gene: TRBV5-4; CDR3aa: CASSFRQGLQETQYF
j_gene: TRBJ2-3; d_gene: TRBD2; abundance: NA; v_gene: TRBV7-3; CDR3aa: CASSLTGGLAGSTDTQYF
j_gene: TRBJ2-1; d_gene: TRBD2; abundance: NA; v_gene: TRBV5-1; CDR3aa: CASTAQGTREGPGGNEQFF
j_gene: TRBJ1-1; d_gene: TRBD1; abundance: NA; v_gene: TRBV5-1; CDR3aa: CASSRAFTGVNTEAFF
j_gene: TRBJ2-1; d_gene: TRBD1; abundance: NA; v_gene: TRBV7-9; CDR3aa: CASSLEGDRVDEQFF
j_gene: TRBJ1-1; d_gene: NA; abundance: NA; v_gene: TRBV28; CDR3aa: CASSWRRGRTEAFF
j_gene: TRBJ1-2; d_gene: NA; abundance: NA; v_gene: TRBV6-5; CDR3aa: CASSYEVNYGYTF
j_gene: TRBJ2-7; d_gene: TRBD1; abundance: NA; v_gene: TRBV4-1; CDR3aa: CASSQEPGQGNEQYF
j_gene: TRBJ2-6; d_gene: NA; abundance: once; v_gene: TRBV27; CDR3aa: CASSFVLGANVLTF
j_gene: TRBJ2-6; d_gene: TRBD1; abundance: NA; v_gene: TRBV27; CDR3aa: CASQDRNSGANVLTF
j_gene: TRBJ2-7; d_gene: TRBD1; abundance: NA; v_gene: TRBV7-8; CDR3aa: CASSYLGQGSFEQYF
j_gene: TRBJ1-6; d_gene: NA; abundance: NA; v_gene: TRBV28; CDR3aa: CASRPPPHLGPLGSPLHF
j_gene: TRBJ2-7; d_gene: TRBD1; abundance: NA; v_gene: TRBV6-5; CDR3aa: CASSYSIIQGTYEQYF
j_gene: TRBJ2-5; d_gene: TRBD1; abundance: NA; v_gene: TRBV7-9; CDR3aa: CASRKQGRSETQYF
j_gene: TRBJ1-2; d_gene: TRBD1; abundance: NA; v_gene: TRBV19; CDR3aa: CASSTQGFGYTF
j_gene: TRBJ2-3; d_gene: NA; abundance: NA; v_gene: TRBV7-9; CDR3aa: CASSLEGTANTQYF
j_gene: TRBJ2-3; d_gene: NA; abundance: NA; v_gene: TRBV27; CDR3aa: CASRETADTQYF
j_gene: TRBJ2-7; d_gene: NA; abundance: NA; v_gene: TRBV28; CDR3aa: CASSFSPQEHYEQYF
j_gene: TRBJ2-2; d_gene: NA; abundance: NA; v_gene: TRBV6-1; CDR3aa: CASRQGTGELFF
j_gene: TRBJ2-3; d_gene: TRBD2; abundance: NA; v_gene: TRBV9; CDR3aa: CASSTSGGTDTQYF
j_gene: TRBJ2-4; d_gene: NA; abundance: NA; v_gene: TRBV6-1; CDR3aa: CASSAGLWDIQYF
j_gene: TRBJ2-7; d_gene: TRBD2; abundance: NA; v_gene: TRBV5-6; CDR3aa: CASSLGTSGAYEQYF
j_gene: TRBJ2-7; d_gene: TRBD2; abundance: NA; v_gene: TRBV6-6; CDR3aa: CATSERGNNYEQYF
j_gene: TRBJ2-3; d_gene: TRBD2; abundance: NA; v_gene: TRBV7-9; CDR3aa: CASSSGLGVSVFTDTQYF
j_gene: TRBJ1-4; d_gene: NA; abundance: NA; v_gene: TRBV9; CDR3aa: CASAVHRNEKLFF
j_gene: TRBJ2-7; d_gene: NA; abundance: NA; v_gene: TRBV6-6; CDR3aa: CASSYSSEAYEQYF
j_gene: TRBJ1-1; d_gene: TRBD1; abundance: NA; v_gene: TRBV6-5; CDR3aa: CASRWTGGSNTEAFF
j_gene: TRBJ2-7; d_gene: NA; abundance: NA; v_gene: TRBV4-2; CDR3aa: CASSQDGLSSYEQYF
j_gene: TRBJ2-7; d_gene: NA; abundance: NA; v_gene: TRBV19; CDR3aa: CASSIEGVTEQYF
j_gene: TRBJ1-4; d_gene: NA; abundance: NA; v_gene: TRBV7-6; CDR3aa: CASSLAGRDDEKLFF
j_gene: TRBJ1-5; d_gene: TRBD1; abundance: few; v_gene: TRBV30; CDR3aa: CAWSVGAGGQPQHF
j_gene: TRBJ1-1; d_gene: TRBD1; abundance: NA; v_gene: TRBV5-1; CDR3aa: CATQGGQGNTEAFF
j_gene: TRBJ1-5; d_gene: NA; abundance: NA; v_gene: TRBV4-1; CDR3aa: CASSRHLGQPQHF
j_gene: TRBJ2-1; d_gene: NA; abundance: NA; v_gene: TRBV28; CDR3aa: CASSLPALSSYNEQFF
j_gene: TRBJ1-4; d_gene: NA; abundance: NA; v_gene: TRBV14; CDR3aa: CASSPLGSPNEKLFF
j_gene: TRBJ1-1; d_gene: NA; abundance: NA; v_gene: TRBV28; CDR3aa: CASTQRGGPNTEAFF
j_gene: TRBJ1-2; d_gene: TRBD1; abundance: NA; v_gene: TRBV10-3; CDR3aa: CAIATGGGYGYTF
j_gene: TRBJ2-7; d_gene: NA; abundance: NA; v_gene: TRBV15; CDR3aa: CATSRDLTVGPEQYF
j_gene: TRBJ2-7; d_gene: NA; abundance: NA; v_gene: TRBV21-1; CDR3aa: CASSRGTKSYEQYF
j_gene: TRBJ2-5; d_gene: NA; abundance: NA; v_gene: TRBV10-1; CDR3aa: CASSESGTQYF